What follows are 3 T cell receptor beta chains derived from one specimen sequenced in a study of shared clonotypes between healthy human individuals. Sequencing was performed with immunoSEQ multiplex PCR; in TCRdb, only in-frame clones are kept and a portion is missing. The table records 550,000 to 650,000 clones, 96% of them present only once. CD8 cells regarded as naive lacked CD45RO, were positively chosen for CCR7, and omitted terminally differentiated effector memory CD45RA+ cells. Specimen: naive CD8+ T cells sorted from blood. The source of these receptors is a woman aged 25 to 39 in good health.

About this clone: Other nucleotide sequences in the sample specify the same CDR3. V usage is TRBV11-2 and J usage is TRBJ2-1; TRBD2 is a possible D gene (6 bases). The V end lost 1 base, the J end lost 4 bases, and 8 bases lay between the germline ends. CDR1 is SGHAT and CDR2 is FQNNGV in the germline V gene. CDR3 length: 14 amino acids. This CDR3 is CASSLVAGYNEQFF. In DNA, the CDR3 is TGTGCCAGCAGCTTAGTCGCGGGGTACAATGAGCAGTTCTTC.

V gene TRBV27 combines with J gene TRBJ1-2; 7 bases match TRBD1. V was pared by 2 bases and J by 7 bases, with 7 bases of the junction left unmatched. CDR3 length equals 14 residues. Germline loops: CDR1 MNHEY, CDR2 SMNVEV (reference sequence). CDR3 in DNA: TGTGCCAGCAGTTTAGAGGGCAGGGGGGGTGGCTACACCTTC. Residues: CASSLEGRGGGYTF.

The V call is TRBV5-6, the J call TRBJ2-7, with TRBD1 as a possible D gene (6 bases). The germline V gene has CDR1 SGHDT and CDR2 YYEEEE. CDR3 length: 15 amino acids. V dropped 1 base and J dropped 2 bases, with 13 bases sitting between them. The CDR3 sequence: CASSLSWDTAYEQYF. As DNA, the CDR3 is TGTGCCAGCAGCTTGAGTTGGGACACTGCCTACGAGCAGTACTTC. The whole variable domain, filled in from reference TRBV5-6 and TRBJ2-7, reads DAGVTQSPTHLIKTRGQQVTLRCSPKSGHDTVSWYQQALGQGPQFIFQYYEEEERQRGNFPDRFSGHQFPNYSSELNVNALLLGDSALYLCASSLSWDTAYEQYFGPGTRLTVT.